This TCR beta chain was recorded in a study of technical replicates of blood from a few donors. The table came from immunoSEQ multiplex PCR; TCRdb's copy has only in-frame clones and leaves some out. This sample has more than 65,000 clones, with about 97% found just once. CDR3 length: 17 residues. Deletions cut 3 bases from V and 2 bases from J, with 20 bases between. Per the germline V gene, CDR1 is MGHRA and CDR2 is YSYEKL. Input material: T cells isolated from PBMCs. The V and J genes are TRBV4-1 and TRBJ2-7, with D maybe TRBD1 (6 bases). The source is a human donor in good health. The CDR3 protein is CASSQLPLIRTAYEQYF. The CDR3 coding sequence is TGCGCCAGCAGCCAGTTACCTCTGATCCGGACAGCCTACGAGCAGTACTTC.